These 25 T cell receptor beta chains were all obtained from the same sample, sequenced in a study of molecular identifiers for immune sequencing clone quantification. TCRdb itself ran the PCR reads through MiXCR, one entry per CDR3 protein. Among about 640,000 distinct CDR3 sequences, 20% were seen once, and the ten largest hold roughly 0.85%. The sample taken for sequencing was naive CD8+ T cells from blood, with Jurkat cell RNA spiked in. Stated subset: FACS-sorted CD8+CD4-CCR7+CD45RA+ naive T cells. All receptors derive from a human donor in good health. Some libraries in this study had Jurkat cell RNA spiked in.

This clonotype has a count of ten or more. This chain uses TRBV12-3 or TRBV12-4 with TRBJ2-2; D might be TRBD2 (5 bases). The CDR3 contains 13 residues. The V and J ends lost 5 bases and 9 bases respectively, with 13 bases between them. CDR3 sequence reads: CASSPGGNWELFF. The CDR3 nucleotides are TGTGCCAGCAGTCCCGGAGGAAACTGGGAGCTGTTTTTT.

This clonotype was counted at least ten times. The chain joins TRBV4-1 to TRBJ2-7, with no clear D. Trimming removed 3 bases at V and 5 bases at J, with 8 bases between. The germline gives CDR1 MGHRA, CDR2 YSYEKL. The CDR3 runs to 12 residues. The CDR3 DNA follows: TGCGCCAGCAGCCATACGACGGACGAGCAGTACTTC. Its protein is CASSHTTDEQYF.

The chain combines TRBV7-3 with TRBJ2-2; 13 bases agree with TRBD2. Germline V gene sequence: CDR1 SGHTA, CDR2 FQGTGA. This CDR3 has 17 amino acids. J gave up 3 bases and V 4 bases, and 5 bases lay outside the gene matches. The CDR3 DNA sequence: TGTGCCAGCAGCTCGGGACTAGCGGGGCTCCACACCGGGGAGCTGTTTTTT. It codes for CASSSGLAGLHTGELFF.

This clonotype came up many times. V and J are TRBV7-9 and TRBJ1-4; D unclear. V was pared by 1 base and J by 4 bases, with 4 bases between. The CDR3 has 13 residues. CDR1 and CDR2 from the germline V gene are SEHNR and FQNEAQ (reference sequence). CDR3 coding DNA: TGTGCCAGCAGCTTAGATAATAATGAAAAACTGTTTTTT. Protein sequence: CASSLDNNEKLFF.

Of note for this clonotype: A read error is possible here, since a much larger clone lies one base away. The V and J genes are TRBV19 and TRBJ1-5, with D uncertain. The germline CDR1 and CDR2 sequences are LNHDA and SQIVND (reference sequence). CDR3 size: 15 residues. Trimming cost V 1 base and J 7 bases, with 14 bases left between them. Here the CDR3 reads CASSIGAGRGQPQHF. In nucleotides, the CDR3 is TGTGCCAGTAGTATAGGTGCAGGTCGTGGCCAGCCCCAGCATTTT. Filled out from reference TRBV19 and TRBJ1-5, the complete variable domain reads DGGITQSPKYLFRKEGQNVTLSCEQNLNHDAMYWYRQDPGQGLRLIYYSQIVNDFQKGDIAEGYSVSREKKESFPLTVTSAQKNPTAFYLCASSIGAGRGQPQHFGDGTRLSIL.

This clonotype came up a few times. V usage is TRBV7-9 and J usage is TRBJ2-7; 9 bases align to TRBD1. The CDR3 is 15 residues long. Per the germline V gene, CDR1 is SEHNR and CDR2 is FQNEAQ (reference sequence). With 3 bases clipped from V and 5 bases from J, the junction kept 8 bases outside the gene matches. CDR3: CASSFPGQGIDEQYF. The CDR3 DNA reads as TGTGCCAGCAGCTTTCCGGGACAGGGTATAGACGAGCAGTACTTC.

This clonotype was picked up a small number of times. A much larger clone differs from this one at a single base, so this may be a read error. V usage is TRBV29-1 and J usage is TRBJ2-5; 7 bases map to TRBD2. Germline V gene lookup returns CDR1 SQVTM and CDR2 ANQGSEA. This CDR3 is built from 13 residues. Written as DNA, the CDR3 is TGCAGCGTTGTGGGGGGGAGGCAAGAGACCCGGTACTTC. It translates to CSVVGGRQETRYF. The full variable domain, rest sourced from reference TRBV29-1 and TRBJ2-5, is SAVISQKPSRDICQRGTSLTIQCQVDSQVTMMFWYRQQPGQSLTLIATANQGSEATYESGFVIDKFPISRPNLTFSTLTVSNMSPEDSSIYLCSVVGGRQETRYFGPGTRLLVL.

This clonotype has a handful of counts. The germline gene is not matched at one end of the junction; a read error may be the cause. CDR3 region: CASRPGTSGSSYERYF. The CDR3 bases are TGTGCCAGCAGGCCCGGGACTAGCGGGAGCTCCTACGAGCGGTACTTC. The chain combines TRBV6-2 or TRBV6-3 with TRBJ2-7; 14 bases fit TRBD2. The V gene's germline CDR1 is MNHEY and CDR2 SVGEGT. The CDR3 sequence is 16 residues long.

Ten or more counts support this clonotype. This chain joins TRBV4-3 and TRBJ2-3, with 10 nucleotides matching TRBD2. In germline, CDR1 is LGHNA, CDR2 YSLEER. J gave up 3 bases and V 0 bases, and 9 bases lay outside the gene matches. The CDR3 is 18 amino acids. The CDR3 here is CASSQDGLASGSTDTQYF. The CDR3 DNA reads TGCGCCAGCAGCCAAGATGGTTTGGCTAGCGGGAGTACAGATACGCAGTATTTT.

At least ten counts were recorded for this clonotype. The chain joins TRBV20-1 to TRBJ2-3; a possible D gene is TRBD2 (5 bases). Per the germline V gene, CDR1 is DFQATT and CDR2 is SNEGSKA (reference sequence). This CDR3 spans 13 amino acids. V was pared by 5 bases and J by 0 bases, with 9 bases between. CDR3 coding DNA: TGCAGTGCTTCGGGGTATAGCACAGATACGCAGTATTTT. It yields the protein CSASGYSTDTQYF.

In this sample, this clonotype turned up many times. The chain is built from TRBV7-9 and TRBJ1-1; D ambiguous. Per the germline V gene, CDR1 is SEHNR and CDR2 is FQNEAQ (reference sequence). CDR3 length: 11 amino acids. V lost 5 bases to trimming and J lost 8 bases, with 9 bases between them. CDR3 sequence reads: CASSRAKEAFF. As DNA, the CDR3 is TGTGCCAGCAGCCGCGCAAAAGAAGCTTTCTTT.

This clonotype was seen many times. This chain links TRBV4-3 with TRBJ2-3; TRBD2 aligns across 8 bases. Germline V gene sequence: CDR1 LGHNA, CDR2 YSLEER. The CDR3 is 17 amino acids. V shed 0 bases, J shed 6 bases, and the junction held 11 bases outside the gene matches. CDR3 in amino acids: CASSQDVTSVGVDTQYF. As DNA, the CDR3 is TGCGCCAGCAGCCAAGATGTGACTAGCGTGGGGGTGGATACGCAGTATTTT.

Concerning this clonotype itself: A read error may be the cause here, since a much bigger clone is one base away. V is TRBV3-1 and J is TRBJ2-3; 8 bases fit TRBD1. Germline V lookup: CDR1 LGHDT, CDR2 YNNKEL (reference sequence). This CDR3 is built from 19 residues. The CDR3 DNA is TGTGCCGGCAGCCAAACGATCATCCGGACAGGGATTAGCACAGATACGCAGTATTTT. It yields the protein CAGSQTIIRTGISTDTQYF.

Ten or more counts support this clonotype. The J gene is TRBJ1-6, the V gene TRBV7-2; a weak D match, TRBD1 (5 bases). This CDR3 has 15 residues. Trimming took 5 bases from V and 6 from J, leaving 14 bases between them. Germline CDR1 SGHTA, CDR2 FQGNSA. In DNA form, the CDR3 reads TGTGCCAGCAGCACCCCTCAGGGAGTTAATTCACCCCTCCACTTT. Amino acid sequence: CASSTPQGVNSPLHF.

The genes are TRBV4-3 and TRBJ2-1; D might be TRBD1 or TRBD2, each matching 6 bases. Trimming took off 8 bases at V and 4 bases at J, with 24 bases between the two ends. The CDR3 extends over 17 amino acids. Germline-derived CDR1 and CDR2 are LGHNA and YSLEER. The DNA of the CDR3 is TGCGCCAGCCGCCCAAAATGGGGGGCCCTGATATACAATGAGCAGTTCTTC. Residues: CASRPKWGALIYNEQFF.

This clonotype came up many times. The chain carries TRBV19 and TRBJ1-6; D gene uncertain. CDR1 LNHDA and CDR2 SQIVND come from the germline V gene (reference sequence). This CDR3 has 14 amino acids. V lost 7 bases and J lost 8, with 15 bases in between. The CDR3 nucleotides are TGTGCCAGTAAGGAGTTTGGGGAGTATTCACCCCTCCACTTT. As protein: CASKEFGEYSPLHF.

The J gene is TRBJ2-1, the V gene TRBV6-2 or TRBV6-3; 9 bases agree with TRBD2. The CDR3 is 16 residues long. The germline V gene encodes CDR1 MNHEY and CDR2 SVGEGT. V trimming: 2 bases; J trimming: 8 bases; junction bases outside the gene matches: 10. The CDR3 sequence is CASSYGRSGGTYEQFF. In nucleotides, the CDR3 is TGTGCCAGCAGTTACGGGCGAAGCGGGGGGACTTATGAGCAGTTCTTC.

This clonotype was seen many times. The chain has TRBV9 and TRBJ2-2, with D unresolved. The CDR3 is made up of 17 amino acids. Germline CDR1 and CDR2: SGDLS and YYNGEE. Trimming shortened V by 2 bases and J by 3 bases, and 17 bases separated the two germline ends. Written as DNA, the CDR3 is TGTGCCAGCAGCGTCAACTCACTCGGGCCAGACACCGGGGAGCTGTTTTTT. Translating it yields CASSVNSLGPDTGELFF.

In this sample, this clonotype turned up many times. The chain is built from TRBV29-1 and TRBJ2-2, with 7 nucleotides matching TRBD2. The V segment lost 6 bases and the J segment 4 bases; nucleotides outside the gene matches: 8. Germline V gene sequence: CDR1 SQVTM, CDR2 ANQGSEA. The CDR3 consists of 14 residues. For the CDR3, the DNA is TGCAGCGTAGAACTACGACTAGCCACCGGGGAGCTGTTTTTT. As protein: CSVELRLATGELFF.

This clonotype was seen a handful of times. The CDR3 DNA sequence: TGTGCCAGCAGCTTCATCCTTTATAGCAATCAGCCCCAGCATTTT. This codes for CASSFILYSNQPQHF. The rearrangement joins TRBV5-8 to TRBJ1-5; D remains ambiguous. The CDR3 contains 15 residues. V lost 2 bases and J 0 bases, leaving 9 bases between the germline ends. Germline V gene data show CDR1 as SGHTS and CDR2 as YDEGEE.

The V and J genes are TRBV14 and TRBJ2-7; TRBD1 matches at 7 bases. The CDR3 sequence is 15 residues long. Germline CDR1 reads SGHDN; CDR2 reads FVKESK. Trimming cost V 1 base and J 5 bases; bases outside gene matches: 8. CDR3 sequence reads: CASSQGTTGTDEQYF. CDR3 DNA: TGTGCCAGCAGCCAAGGTACGACAGGGACCGACGAGCAGTACTTC.

The genes are TRBV27 and TRBJ2-7; TRBD2 matches 9 bases. The CDR3 has 16 amino acids. CDR1 and CDR2 (germline): MNHEY, SMNVEV (reference sequence). V shed 3 bases, J shed 5 bases, and the junction held 11 bases outside the gene matches. In DNA, the CDR3 is TGTGCCAGCAGTTTCTCCGCCGCGGGAGGGTTCCACGAGCAGTACTTC. This sequence encodes CASSFSAAGGFHEQYF.

This clonotype was seen more than once but under ten times. This chain connects TRBV6-6 to TRBJ1-2; weak D call: TRBD1 (6 bases). CDR1 is MNHNY and CDR2 is SVGAGI in the germline V gene (reference sequence). V was shortened by 6 bases and J by 1 base, with 12 bases between the two germline ends. CDR3 length equals 14 residues. For the CDR3, the DNA is TGTGCCAGCAGACGGGACACCGATAACTATGGCTACACCTTC. It encodes CASRRDTDNYGYTF.

Notes on this clonotype: A read error may explain this, as a much larger clone is one base away. V gene TRBV28 combines with J gene TRBJ1-3, with TRBD1 matching 7 bases. The CDR3 covers 15 residues. The junction had 8 bases not matched to a gene; V was cut back by 5 bases and J by 4 bases. CDR1 and CDR2 from the germline V gene are MDHEN and SYDVKM. The chain's CDR3 is CASSPPTGPGNTIYF. For the CDR3, the DNA is TGTGCCAGCAGTCCGCCGACAGGGCCAGGAAACACCATATATTTT. Full variable domain (remainder filled in from reference TRBV28 and TRBJ1-3): DVKVTQSSRYLVKRTGEKVFLECVQDMDHENMFWYRQDPGLGLRLIYFSYDVKMKEKGDIPEGYSVSREKKERFSLILESASTNQTSMYLCASSPPTGPGNTIYFGEGSWLTVV.

In this sample, this clonotype turned up many times. V is TRBV5-1 and J is TRBJ2-5; no clear D gene. V was shortened by 4 bases and J by 3 bases, with 10 bases between the two germline ends. Per the germline V gene, CDR1 is SGHRS and CDR2 is YFSETQ. This CDR3 comprises 13 residues. The CDR3, as DNA: TGCGCCAGCAGCCCCACCCCCGAAGAGACCCAGTACTTC. Amino acid sequence: CASSPTPEETQYF.